This T cell receptor (beta chain) was obtained from a study of blood T cells in healthy people across ages. Study-wide background: The capture of about one barcoded beta molecule per two T cells was achieved by template switching. Study-level points and caveats: Without sorted subsets, naive and antigen-experienced compartments could not be conclusively compared.

This clonotype turned up a few times. What it recognizes is unknown. Germline is not matched at one junction end, which may reflect a read error. Germline CDR1 SGHTA, CDR2 FQGNSA. The CDR3 covers 13 residues. Through a sample-barcoded 5' primer and a J-beta primer mix, a second PCR was run for 7 to 11 cycles. A template-switch adaptor containing 12 random nucleotides labeled each cDNA molecule. One entry per CDR3 protein, called by TCRdb with MiXCR from the 5' RACE reads. The top ten hold roughly 8% of the sample, which has some 1.5 million distinct CDR3 sequences, approximately 30% seen once. This receptor was obtained from a woman in her 30s in good health. The chain joins TRBV7-2 to TRBJ2-5; the match to TRBD2 covers 7 bases. The J call may be mistaken, given a closer DNA end match to TRBJ2-7. What was sequenced was blood. The CDR3 region is CASGLGGRLEQYF. The CDR3 DNA sequence: TGTGCCAGCGGCTTAGGCGGGAGACTCGAGCAGTACTTC.